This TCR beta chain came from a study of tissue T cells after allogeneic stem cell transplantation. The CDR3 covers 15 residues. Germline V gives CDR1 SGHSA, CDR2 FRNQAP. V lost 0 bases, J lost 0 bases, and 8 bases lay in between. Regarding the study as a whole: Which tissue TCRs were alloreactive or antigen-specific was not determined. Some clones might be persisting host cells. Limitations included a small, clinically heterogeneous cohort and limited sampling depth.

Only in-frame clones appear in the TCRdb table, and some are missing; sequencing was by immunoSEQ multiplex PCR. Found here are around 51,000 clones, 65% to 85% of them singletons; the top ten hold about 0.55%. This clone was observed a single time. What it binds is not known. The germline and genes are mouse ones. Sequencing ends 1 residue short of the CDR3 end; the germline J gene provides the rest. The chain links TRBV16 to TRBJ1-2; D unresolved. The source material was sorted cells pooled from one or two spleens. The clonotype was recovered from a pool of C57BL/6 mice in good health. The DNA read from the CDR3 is TGTGCAAGCAGCTTAGATAGGAGGGCAAACTCCGACTACACC. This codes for CASSLDRRANSDYT. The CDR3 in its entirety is CASSLDRRANSDYTF. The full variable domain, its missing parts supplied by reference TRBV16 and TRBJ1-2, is NAGVIQTPRHKVTGKGQEATLWCEPISGHSAVFWYRQTIVQGLEFLTYFRNQAPIDDSGMPKERFSAQMPNQSHSTLKIQSTQPQDSAVYLCASSLDRRANSDYTFGSGTRLLVI.